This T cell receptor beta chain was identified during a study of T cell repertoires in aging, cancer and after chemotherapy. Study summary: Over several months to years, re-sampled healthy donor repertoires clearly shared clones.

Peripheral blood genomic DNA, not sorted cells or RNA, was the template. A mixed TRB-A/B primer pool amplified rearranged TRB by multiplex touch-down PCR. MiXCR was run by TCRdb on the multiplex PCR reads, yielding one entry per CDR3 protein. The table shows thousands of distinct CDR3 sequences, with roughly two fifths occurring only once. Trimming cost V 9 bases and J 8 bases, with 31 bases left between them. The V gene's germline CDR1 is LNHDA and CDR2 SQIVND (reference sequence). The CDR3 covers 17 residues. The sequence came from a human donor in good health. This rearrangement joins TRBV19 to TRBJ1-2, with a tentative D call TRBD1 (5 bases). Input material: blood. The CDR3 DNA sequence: TGTGCCAGCAGCTTAGGGTACGGGACCAGAGACGAGAGGGGCTACACCTTC. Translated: CASSLGYGTRDERGYTF.